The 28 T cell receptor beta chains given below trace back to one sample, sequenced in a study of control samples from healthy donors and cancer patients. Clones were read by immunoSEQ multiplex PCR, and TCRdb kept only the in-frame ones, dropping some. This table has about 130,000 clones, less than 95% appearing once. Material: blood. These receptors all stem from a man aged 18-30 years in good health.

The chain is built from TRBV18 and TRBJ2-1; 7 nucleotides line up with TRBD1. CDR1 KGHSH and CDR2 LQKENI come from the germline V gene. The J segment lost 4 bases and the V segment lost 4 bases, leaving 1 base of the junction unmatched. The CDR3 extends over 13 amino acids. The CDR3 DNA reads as TGTGCCAGCTCACAGGGGGCGTACAATGAGCAGTTCTTC. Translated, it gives CASSQGAYNEQFF. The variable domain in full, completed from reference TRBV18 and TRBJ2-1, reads NAGVMQNPRHLVRRRGQEARLRCSPMKGHSHVYWYRQLPEEGLKFMVYLQKENIIDESGMPKERFSAEFPKEGPSILRIQQVVRGDSAAYFCASSQGAYNEQFFGPGTRLTVL.

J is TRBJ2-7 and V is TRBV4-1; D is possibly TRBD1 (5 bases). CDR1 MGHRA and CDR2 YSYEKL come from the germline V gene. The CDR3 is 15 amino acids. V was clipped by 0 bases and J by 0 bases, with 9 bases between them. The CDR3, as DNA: TGCGCCAGCAGCCAAGAAACAGGAAGCTCCTACGAGCAGTACTTC. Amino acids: CASSQETGSSYEQYF.

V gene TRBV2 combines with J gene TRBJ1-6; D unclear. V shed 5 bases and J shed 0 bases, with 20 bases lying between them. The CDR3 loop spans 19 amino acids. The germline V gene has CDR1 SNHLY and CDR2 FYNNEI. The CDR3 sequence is CASSWQEATQSSYNSPLHF. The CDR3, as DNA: TGTGCCAGCAGTTGGCAGGAGGCGACACAGAGCTCCTATAATTCACCCCTCCACTTT.

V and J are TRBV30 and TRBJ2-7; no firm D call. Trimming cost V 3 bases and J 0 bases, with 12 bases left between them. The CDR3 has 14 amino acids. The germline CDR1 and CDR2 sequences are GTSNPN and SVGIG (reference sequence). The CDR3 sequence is CAWRRVAASYEQYF. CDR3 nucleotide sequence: TGTGCCTGGAGGAGAGTGGCAGCCTCCTACGAGCAGTACTTC.

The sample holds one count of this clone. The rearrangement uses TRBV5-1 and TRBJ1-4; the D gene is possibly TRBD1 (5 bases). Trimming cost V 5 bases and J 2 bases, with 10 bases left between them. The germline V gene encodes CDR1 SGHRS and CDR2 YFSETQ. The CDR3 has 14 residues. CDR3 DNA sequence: TGCGCCAGCAGGGGGCCAGGCACTAATGAAAAACTGTTTTTT. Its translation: CASRGPGTNEKLFF.

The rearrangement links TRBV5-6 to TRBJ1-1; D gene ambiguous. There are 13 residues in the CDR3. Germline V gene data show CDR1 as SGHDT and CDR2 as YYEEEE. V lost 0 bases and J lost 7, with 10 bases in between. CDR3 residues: CASSLGEADEAFF. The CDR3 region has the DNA TGTGCCAGCAGCTTGGGAGAGGCAGATGAAGCTTTCTTT.

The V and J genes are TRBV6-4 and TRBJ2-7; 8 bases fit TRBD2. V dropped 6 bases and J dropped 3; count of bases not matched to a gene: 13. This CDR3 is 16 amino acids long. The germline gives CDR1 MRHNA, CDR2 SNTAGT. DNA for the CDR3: TGTGCCAGCAGGCCCGTTGGGGCTAGCGGGTACTACGAGCAGTACTTC. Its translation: CASRPVGASGYYEQYF.

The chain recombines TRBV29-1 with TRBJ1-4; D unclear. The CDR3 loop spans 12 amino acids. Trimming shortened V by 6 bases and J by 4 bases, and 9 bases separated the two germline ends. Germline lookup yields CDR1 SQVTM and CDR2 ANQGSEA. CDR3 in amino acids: CSVRGINEKLFF. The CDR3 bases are TGCAGCGTGAGAGGTATTAATGAAAAACTGTTTTTT. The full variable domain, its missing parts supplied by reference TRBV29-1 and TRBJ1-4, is SAVISQKPSRDICQRGTSLTIQCQVDSQVTMMFWYRQQPGQSLTLIATANQGSEATYESGFVIDKFPISRPNLTFSTLTVSNMSPEDSSIYLCSVRGINEKLFFGSGTQLSVL.

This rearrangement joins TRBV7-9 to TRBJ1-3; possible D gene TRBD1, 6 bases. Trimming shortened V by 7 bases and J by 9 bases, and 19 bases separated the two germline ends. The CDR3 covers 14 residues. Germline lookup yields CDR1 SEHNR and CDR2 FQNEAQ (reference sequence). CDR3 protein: CASMGGLPAGTIYF. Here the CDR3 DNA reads TGTGCCAGCATGGGGGGCCTTCCTGCCGGCACCATATATTTT.

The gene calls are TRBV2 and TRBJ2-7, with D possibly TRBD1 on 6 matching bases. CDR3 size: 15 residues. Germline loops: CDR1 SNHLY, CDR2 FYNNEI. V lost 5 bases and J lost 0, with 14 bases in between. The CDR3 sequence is CASSKYRDLSYEQYF. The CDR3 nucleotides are TGTGCCAGCAGTAAATACAGGGACCTCTCCTACGAGCAGTACTTC.

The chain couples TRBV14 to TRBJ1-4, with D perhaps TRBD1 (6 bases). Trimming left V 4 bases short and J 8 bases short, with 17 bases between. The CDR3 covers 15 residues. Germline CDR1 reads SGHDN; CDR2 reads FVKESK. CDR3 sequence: CASSPFYRDNEKLFF. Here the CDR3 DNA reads TGTGCCAGCAGCCCTTTTTATCGGGACAACGAAAAACTGTTTTTT.

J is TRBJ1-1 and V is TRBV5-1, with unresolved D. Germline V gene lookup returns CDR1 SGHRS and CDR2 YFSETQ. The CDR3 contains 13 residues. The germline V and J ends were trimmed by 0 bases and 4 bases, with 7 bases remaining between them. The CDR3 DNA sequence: TGCGCCAGCAGCTTGGAGGTCAGCACTGAAGCTTTCTTT. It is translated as CASSLEVSTEAFF. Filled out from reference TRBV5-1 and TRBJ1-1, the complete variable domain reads KAGVTQTPRYLIKTRGQQVTLSCSPISGHRSVSWYQQTPGQGLQFLFEYFSETQRNKGNFPGRFSGRQFSNSRSEMNVSTLELGDSALYLCASSLEVSTEAFFGQGTRLTVV.

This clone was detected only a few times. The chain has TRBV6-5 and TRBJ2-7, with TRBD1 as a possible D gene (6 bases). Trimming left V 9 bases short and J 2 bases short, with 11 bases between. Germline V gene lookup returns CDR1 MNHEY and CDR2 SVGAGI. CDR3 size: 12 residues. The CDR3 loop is CASRNRAYEQYF. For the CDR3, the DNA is TGTGCCAGTCGAAACAGGGCCTACGAGCAGTACTTC.

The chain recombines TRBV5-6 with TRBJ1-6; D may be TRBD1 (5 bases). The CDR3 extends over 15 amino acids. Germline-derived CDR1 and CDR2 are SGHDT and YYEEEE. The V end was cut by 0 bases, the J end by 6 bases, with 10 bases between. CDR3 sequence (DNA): TGTGCCAGCAGCTTGGCGGGACCGAGTAATTCACCCCTCCACTTT. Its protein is CASSLAGPSNSPLHF.

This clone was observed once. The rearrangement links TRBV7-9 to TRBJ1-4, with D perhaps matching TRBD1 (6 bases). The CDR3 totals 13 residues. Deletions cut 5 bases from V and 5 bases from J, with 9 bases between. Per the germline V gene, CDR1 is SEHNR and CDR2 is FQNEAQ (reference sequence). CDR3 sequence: CASSRGQNEKLFF. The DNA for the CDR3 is TGTGCCAGCAGCCGGGGACAAAATGAAAAACTGTTTTTT.

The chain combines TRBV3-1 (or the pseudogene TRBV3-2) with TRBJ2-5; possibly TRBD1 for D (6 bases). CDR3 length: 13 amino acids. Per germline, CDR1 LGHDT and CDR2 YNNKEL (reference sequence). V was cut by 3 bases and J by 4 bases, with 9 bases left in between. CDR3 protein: CASSQRGSETQYF. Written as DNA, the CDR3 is TGTGCCAGCAGCCAGAGGGGGTCAGAGACCCAGTACTTC.

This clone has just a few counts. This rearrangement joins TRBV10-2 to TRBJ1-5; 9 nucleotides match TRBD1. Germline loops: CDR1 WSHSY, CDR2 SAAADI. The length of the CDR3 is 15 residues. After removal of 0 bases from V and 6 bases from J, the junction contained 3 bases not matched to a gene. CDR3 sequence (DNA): TGCGCCAGCAGTGAGTCTACAGGGGGCAGTCAGCCCCAGCATTTT. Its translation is CASSESTGGSQPQHF.

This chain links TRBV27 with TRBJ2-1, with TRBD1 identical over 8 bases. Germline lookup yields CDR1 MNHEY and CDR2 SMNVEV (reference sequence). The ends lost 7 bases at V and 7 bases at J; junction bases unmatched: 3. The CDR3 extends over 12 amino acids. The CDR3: CASTDRANEQFF. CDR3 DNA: TGTGCCAGCACGGACAGGGCTAATGAGCAGTTCTTC.

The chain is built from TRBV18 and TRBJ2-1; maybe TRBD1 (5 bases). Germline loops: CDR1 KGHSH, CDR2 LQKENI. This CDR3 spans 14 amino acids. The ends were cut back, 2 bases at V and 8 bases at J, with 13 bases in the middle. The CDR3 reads CASSPNRGRDEQFF. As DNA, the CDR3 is TGTGCCAGCTCACCAAATAGGGGCAGGGATGAGCAGTTCTTC.

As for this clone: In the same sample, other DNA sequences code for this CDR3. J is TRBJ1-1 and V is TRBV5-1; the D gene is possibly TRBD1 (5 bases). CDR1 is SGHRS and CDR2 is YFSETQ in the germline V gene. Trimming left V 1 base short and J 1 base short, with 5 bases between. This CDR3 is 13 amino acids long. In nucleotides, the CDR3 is TGCGCCAGCAGCTTGAGGGGGAACACTGAAGCTTTCTTT. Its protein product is CASSLRGNTEAFF.

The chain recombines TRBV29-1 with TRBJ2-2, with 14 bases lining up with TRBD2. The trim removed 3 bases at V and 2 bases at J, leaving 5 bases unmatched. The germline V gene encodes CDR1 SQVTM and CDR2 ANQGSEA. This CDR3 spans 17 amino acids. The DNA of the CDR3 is TGCAGCGTTGAGCGGACTAGCGGGGGGACAAACACCGGGGAGCTGTTTTTT. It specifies CSVERTSGGTNTGELFF.

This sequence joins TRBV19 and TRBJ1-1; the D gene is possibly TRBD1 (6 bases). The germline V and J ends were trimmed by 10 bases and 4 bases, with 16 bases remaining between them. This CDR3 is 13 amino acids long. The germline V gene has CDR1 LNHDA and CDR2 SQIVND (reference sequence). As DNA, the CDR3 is TGTGCCAAGACAGGTCCCCTGAGCACTGAAGCTTTCTTT. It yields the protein CAKTGPLSTEAFF. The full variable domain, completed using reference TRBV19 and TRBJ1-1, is DGGITQSPKYLFRKEGQNVTLSCEQNLNHDAMYWYRQDPGQGLRLIYYSQIVNDFQKGDIAEGYSVSREKKESFPLTVTSAQKNPTAFYLCAKTGPLSTEAFFGQGTRLTVV.

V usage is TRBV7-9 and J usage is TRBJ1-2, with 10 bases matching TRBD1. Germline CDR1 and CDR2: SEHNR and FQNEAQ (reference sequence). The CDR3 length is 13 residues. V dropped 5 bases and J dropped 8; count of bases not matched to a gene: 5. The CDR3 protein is CASSLGQGEGYTF. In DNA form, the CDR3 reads TGTGCCAGCAGCCTTGGACAGGGGGAGGGCTACACCTTC.

Here the CDR3 DNA reads TGTGCCAGCAGCTTAGTATTGGTCGGCGACTCTGGAAACACCATATATTTT. Protein: CASSLVLVGDSGNTIYF. V and J are TRBV11-2 and TRBJ1-3; D remains unclear. V gave up 1 base and J gave up 0 bases, with 13 bases separating them. This CDR3 is built from 17 residues. From germline, CDR1 is SGHAT and CDR2 FQNNGV.

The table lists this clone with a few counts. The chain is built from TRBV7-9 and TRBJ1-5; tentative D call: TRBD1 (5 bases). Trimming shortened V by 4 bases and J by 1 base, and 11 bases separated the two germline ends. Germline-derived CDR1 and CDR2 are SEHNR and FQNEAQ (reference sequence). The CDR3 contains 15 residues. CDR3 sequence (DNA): TGTGCCAGCAGCTCCTTGGGGCTAAGCAATCAGCCCCAGCATTTT. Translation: CASSSLGLSNQPQHF.

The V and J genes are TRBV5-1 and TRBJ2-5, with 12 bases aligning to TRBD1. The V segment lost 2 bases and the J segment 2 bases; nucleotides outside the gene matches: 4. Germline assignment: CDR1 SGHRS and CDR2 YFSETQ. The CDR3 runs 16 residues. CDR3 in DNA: TGCGCCAGCAGCTTTGCGGGACAGGGGGCTCAAGAGACCCAGTACTTC. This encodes CASSFAGQGAQETQYF.

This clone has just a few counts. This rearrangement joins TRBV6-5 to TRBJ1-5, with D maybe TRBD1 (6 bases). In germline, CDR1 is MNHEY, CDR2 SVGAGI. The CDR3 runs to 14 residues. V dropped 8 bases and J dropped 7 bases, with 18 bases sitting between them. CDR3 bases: TGTGCCAGCCACACAGCTAACCAGGGGCAGCCCCAGCATTTT. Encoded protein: CASHTANQGQPQHF.

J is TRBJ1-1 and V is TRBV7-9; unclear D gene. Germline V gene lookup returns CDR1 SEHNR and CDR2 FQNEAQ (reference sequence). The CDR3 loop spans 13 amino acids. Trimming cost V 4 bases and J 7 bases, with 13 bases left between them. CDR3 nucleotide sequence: TGTGCCAGCAGCTCCCGGGCTCCCATTGAAGCTTTCTTT. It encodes CASSSRAPIEAFF. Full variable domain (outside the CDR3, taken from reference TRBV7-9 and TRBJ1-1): DTGVSQNPRHKITKRGQNVTFRCDPISEHNRLYWYRQTLGQGPEFLTYFQNEAQLEKSRLLSDRFSAERPKGSFSTLEIQRTEQGDSAMYLCASSSRAPIEAFFGQGTRLTVV.